The clone carrying this T cell receptor beta chain has more than one count but fewer than ten. The antigen is undetermined. MiXCR was run by TCRdb on the 5' RACE reads, yielding one entry per CDR3 protein. This sample has 110,000 to 150,000 distinct CDR3 sequences, with 11% to 15% found just once. V lost 8 bases and J lost 7; bases outside the gene matches: 3. This CDR3 has 13 residues. Germline CDR1 is MGHDK and CDR2 is SYGVNS. These data come from a study of T-cell memory formation after mild COVID-19. Study-level results: There were some responding clones in pre-infection memory, which suggested that cross-reactive memory had joined.

Sequencing input: PBMCs or a T cell subset sorted from them (not recorded which). The rearrangement uses TRBV25-1 and TRBJ1-4; 11 bases are shared with TRBD1. The sequence derives from an adult woman who had mild COVID-19 (a few samples of this study predate the infection). Cell type and time point are not known. The CDR3 spells CASGQGAGEKLFF. In DNA form, the CDR3 reads TGTGCCAGCGGACAGGGGGCGGGTGAAAAACTGTTTTTT. Complete variable domain (other parts from reference TRBV25-1 and TRBJ1-4): EADIYQTPRYLVIGTGKKITLECSQTMGHDKMYWYQQDPGMELHLIHYSYGVNSTEKGDLSSESTVSRIRTEHFPLTLESARPSHTSQYLCASGQGAGEKLFFGSGTQLSVL.